This T cell receptor (beta chain) comes out of a study of CD8 T cells in Susac syndrome. This CDR3 has 13 residues. Germline loops: CDR1 SEHNR, CDR2 FQNEAQ (reference sequence). Trimming removed 4 bases at V and 6 bases at J, with 10 bases between. cDNA came from approximately 0.5 to 1 ug RNA primed by random hexamers. TCRdb re-called the immunoSEQ multiplex PCR reads with MiXCR, one entry per CDR3 protein. The sample lists hundreds of thousands of distinct CDR3 sequences; around 85% were seen once. The rearrangement links TRBV7-9 to TRBJ2-1; possibly TRBD2 for D (5 bases). The clonotype comes from a human donor with multiple sclerosis. The sample taken for sequencing was CD8+ T cells from PBMCs. CDR3 DNA sequence: TGTGCCAGCAGCTCGGGATTTAGCAATGAGCAGTTCTTC. Its protein is CASSSGFSNEQFF.